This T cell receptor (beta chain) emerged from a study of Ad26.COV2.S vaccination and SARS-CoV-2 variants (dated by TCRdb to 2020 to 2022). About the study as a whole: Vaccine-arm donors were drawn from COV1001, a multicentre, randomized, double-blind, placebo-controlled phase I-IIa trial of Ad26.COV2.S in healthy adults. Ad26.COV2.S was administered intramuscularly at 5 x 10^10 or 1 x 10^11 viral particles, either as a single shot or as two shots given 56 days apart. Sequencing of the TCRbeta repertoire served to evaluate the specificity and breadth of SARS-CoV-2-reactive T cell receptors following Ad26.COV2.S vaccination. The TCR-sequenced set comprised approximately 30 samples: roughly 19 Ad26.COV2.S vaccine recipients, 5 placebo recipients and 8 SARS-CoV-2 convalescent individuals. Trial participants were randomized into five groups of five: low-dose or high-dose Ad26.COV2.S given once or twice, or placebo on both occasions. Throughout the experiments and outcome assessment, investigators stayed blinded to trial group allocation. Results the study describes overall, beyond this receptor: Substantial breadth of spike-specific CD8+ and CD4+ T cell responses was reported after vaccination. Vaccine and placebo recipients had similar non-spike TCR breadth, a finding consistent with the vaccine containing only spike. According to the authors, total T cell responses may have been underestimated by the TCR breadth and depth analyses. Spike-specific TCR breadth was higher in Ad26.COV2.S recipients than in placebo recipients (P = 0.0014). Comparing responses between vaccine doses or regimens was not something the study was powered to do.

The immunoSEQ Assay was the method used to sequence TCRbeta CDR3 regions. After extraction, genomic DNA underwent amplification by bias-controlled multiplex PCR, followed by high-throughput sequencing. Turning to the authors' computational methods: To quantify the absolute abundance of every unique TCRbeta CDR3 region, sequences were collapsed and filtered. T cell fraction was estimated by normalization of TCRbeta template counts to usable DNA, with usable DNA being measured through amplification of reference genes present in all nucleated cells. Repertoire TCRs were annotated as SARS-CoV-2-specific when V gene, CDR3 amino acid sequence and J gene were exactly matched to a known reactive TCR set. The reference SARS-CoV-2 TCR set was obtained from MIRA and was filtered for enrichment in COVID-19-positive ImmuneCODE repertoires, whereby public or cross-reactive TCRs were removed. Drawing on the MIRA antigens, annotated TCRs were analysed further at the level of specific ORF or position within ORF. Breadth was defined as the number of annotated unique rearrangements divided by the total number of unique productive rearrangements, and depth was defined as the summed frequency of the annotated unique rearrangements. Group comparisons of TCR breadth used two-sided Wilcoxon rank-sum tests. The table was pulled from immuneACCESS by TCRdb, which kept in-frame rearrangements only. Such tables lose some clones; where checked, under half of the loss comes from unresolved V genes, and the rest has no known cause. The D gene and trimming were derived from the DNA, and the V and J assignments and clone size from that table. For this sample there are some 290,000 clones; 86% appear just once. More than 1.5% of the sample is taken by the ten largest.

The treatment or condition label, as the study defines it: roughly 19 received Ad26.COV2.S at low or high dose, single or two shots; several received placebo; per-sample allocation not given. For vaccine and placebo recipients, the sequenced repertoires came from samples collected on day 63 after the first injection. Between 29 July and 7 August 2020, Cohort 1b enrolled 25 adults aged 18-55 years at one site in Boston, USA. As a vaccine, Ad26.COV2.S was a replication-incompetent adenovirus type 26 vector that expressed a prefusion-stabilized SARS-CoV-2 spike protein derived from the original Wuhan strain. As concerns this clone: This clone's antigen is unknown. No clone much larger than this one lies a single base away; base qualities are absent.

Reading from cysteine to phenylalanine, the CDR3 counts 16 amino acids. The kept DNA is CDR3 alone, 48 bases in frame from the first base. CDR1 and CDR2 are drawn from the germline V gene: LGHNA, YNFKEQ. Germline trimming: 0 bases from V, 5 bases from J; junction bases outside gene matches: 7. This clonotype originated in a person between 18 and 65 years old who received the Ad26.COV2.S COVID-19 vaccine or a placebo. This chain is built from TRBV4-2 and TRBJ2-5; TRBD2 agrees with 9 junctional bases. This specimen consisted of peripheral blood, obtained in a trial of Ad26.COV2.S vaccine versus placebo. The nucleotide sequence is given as TGTGCCAGCAGCCAAGATTTTACTAGCGGGTCGGAGACCCAGTACTTC. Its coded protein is CASSQDFTSGSETQYF.